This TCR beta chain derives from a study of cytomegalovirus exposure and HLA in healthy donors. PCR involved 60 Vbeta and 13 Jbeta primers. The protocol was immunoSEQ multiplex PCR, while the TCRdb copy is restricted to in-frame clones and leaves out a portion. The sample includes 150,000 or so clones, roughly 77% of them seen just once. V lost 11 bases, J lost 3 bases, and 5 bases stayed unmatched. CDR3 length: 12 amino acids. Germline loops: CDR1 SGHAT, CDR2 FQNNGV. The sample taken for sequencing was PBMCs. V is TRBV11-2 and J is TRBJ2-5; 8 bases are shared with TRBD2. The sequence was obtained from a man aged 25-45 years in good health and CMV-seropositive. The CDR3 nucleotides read TGTGCCGTAACGGGGGGGGAAGAGACCCAGTACTTC. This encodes CAVTGGEETQYF.